At least ten counts were recorded for the clone carrying this T cell receptor beta chain. The target antigen is unknown. The sample comes from a study of breast tumors, draining lymph nodes, adjacent tissues. The germline V and J ends were trimmed by 4 bases and 12 bases, with 15 bases remaining between them. The CDR3 runs 12 residues. Germline CDR1 reads SGHDT; CDR2 reads YYEEEE. Samples came from axillary lymph nodes draining the breast cancer. Study outcomes and limitations: Compared with lymph nodes, tumors were less diverse; compared with nontumor tissue, more.

Via MiXCR, TCRdb re-called the multiplex PCR reads, giving one row per CDR3 protein. The sample includes under 150,000 distinct CDR3 sequences, about 20% of them seen just once. The V call is TRBV5-6, the J call TRBJ2-3; D is unresolved. The receptor comes from a female donor with breast cancer. Some clones in this sample may be carry-over from other donors' samples. Source material: axillary lymph node tissue. The DNA for the CDR3 is TGTGCCAGCAGCCGTGGTAAGGCCCCCCAGTATTTT. Its translation: CASSRGKAPQYF.